This record covers a single T cell receptor beta chain. Its antigen is still unknown. The data originate from a study of T cell responses to AZD1222 COVID-19 vaccine. The study's findings and limits: At 160-218 and 743-854, vaccine-associated CD4 TCRs were dominant, and they spanned spike. Just 6 or 7 AZD1222 recipients were seropositive at baseline.

Using immunoSEQ multiplex PCR, the repertoire was profiled, and TCRdb retains in-frame clones only, with some absent. This sample has approximately 150,000 clones, with 85% to 95% found just once. Some second doses came at about 4 weeks and others at about 12 weeks; these were pooled. The sequence was collected from an adult who received the AZD1222 COVID-19 vaccine. Sequences were derived from peripheral blood, sampled 28 days after the second AZD1222 dose.

As DNA, the CDR3 is TGCAGCGTTGAAGATATCCCCCCCCGACGACCTGAAGCTTTCTTT. Amino acids: CSVEDIPPRRPEAFF. The chain is built from TRBV29-1 and TRBJ1-1; D gene uncertain. The CDR3 is 15 amino acids. Germline CDR1 is SQVTM and CDR2 is ANQGSEA. V was trimmed by 0 bases and J by 6 bases, leaving 17 bases between them.